The next 15 T cell receptor beta chains were all read from a single sample in a study of cytomegalovirus exposure and HLA in healthy donors. The PCR made use of 60 Vbeta and 13 Jbeta primers. Sequenced by immunoSEQ multiplex PCR; TCRdb stores in-frame clones only, minus some. Of roughly 160,000 clones in the sample, around 69% were seen once. The sequenced material came from PBMCs. The receptors shown here come from a man in his 60s in good health and CMV-seronegative.

This clone was detected only a few times. J is TRBJ1-3 and V is TRBV6-6, with a possible D match to TRBD1 (5 bases). In germline, CDR1 is MNHNY, CDR2 SVGAGI (reference sequence). Trimming left V 4 bases short and J 7 bases short, with 11 bases between. This CDR3 is 13 amino acids long. CDR3 DNA: TGTGCCAGCAGTTCACCGGGACTCAACACCATATATTTT. It encodes CASSSPGLNTIYF.

The V and J genes are TRBV5-4 and TRBJ2-3; TRBD2 agrees at 8 bases. This CDR3 has 16 residues. The ends lost 2 bases at V and 6 bases at J; junction bases unmatched: 11. CDR1 and CDR2 (germline): SGHNT, YYREEE (reference sequence). The CDR3 here is CASSFGGIAGTDTQYF. CDR3 in DNA: TGTGCCAGCAGCTTCGGGGGGATAGCGGGAACTGATACGCAGTATTTT.

The chain employs TRBV10-3 and TRBJ1-2; D is possibly TRBD1 (6 bases). The CDR3 runs to 13 residues. Trimming cost V 3 bases and J 6 bases, with 11 bases left between them. From germline, CDR1 is ENHRY and CDR2 SYGVKD. The CDR3 region is CAISDQGRDGYTF. As DNA, the CDR3 is TGTGCCATCAGTGACCAGGGGAGAGATGGCTACACCTTC.

The chain has TRBV19 and TRBJ2-1; 10 bases align to TRBD2. Germline V gene lookup returns CDR1 LNHDA and CDR2 SQIVND (reference sequence). V lost 2 bases and J lost 9; bases outside the gene matches: 10. The CDR3 sequence is 16 residues long. The CDR3 nucleotides read TGTGCCAGTAGTATATACGCTAGCGGGAGAAACTTTGAGCAGTTCTTC. Protein sequence: CASSIYASGRNFEQFF.

This rearrangement joins TRBV6-1 to TRBJ2-2; D not resolved. The length of the CDR3 is 14 residues. Germline loops: CDR1 MNHNS, CDR2 SASEGT. With 7 bases removed from V and 4 bases from J, the gap between germline ends came to 13 bases. CDR3 amino acids: CASTQFRSTGELFF. The CDR3 bases are TGTGCCAGCACGCAGTTTCGTTCCACCGGGGAGCTGTTTTTT.

V usage is TRBV30 and J usage is TRBJ2-7; D is perhaps TRBD2 (5 bases). This CDR3 comprises 13 residues. Germline CDR1 and CDR2: GTSNPN and SVGIG (reference sequence). V lost 0 bases and J lost 4, with 10 bases in between. CDR3 residues: CAWSVHGIYEQYF. CDR3 DNA sequence: TGTGCCTGGAGTGTACACGGGATTTACGAGCAGTACTTC.

The chain joins TRBV4-3 to TRBJ2-7; possible D gene TRBD1, 8 bases. Germline V gene data show CDR1 as LGHNA and CDR2 as YSLEER. The V gene lost 4 bases and the J gene lost 5 bases, with 18 bases spanning the gap. CDR3 length equals 15 residues. CDR3 sequence: CASSPTGGRANEQYF. CDR3 DNA sequence: TGCGCCAGCAGCCCAACAGGGGGGAGGGCCAACGAGCAGTACTTC.

The chain recombines TRBV29-1 with TRBJ2-3, with 7 positions matching TRBD2. Germline V gene lookup returns CDR1 SQVTM and CDR2 ANQGSEA. The CDR3 has 11 residues. With 6 bases clipped from V and 8 bases from J, the junction kept 5 bases outside the gene matches. This CDR3 is CSVLVAGTQYF. CDR3 sequence (DNA): TGCAGCGTCCTGGTAGCGGGTACGCAGTATTTT.

The rearrangement links TRBV6-5 to TRBJ1-1, with D perhaps TRBD1 (5 bases). Germline lookup yields CDR1 MNHEY and CDR2 SVGAGI. The CDR3 runs 13 residues. The ends were cut back, 4 bases at V and 1 base at J, with 7 bases in the middle. This chain's CDR3 is CASSLQGNTEAFF. The CDR3, as DNA: TGTGCCAGCAGTTTGCAGGGGAACACTGAAGCTTTCTTT.

This chain connects TRBV19 to TRBJ2-5, with unresolved D. Between the trimmed V and J ends, which lost 3 bases and 0 bases, there was a span of 8 bases. The CDR3 runs 14 residues. In germline, CDR1 is LNHDA, CDR2 SQIVND (reference sequence). CDR3 coding DNA: TGTGCCAGTAGTATTATCAGTAACCAAGAGACCCAGTACTTC. It specifies CASSIISNQETQYF.

The chain couples TRBV4-3 to TRBJ2-1; 9 nucleotides align to TRBD2. V was clipped by 1 base and J by 7 bases; unmatched bases: 2. Germline values: CDR1 LGHNA, CDR2 YSLEER. The CDR3 has 14 residues. The CDR3 DNA reads as TGCGCCAGCAGCCAAGGGACTAGCGCTAATGAGCAGTTCTTC. It is translated as CASSQGTSANEQFF.

V gene TRBV28 combines with J gene TRBJ1-3; TRBD1 might be the D (6 bases). CDR1 and CDR2 from the germline V gene are MDHEN and SYDVKM. V lost 2 bases to trimming and J lost 4 bases, with 18 bases between them. This CDR3 has 17 residues. This CDR3 reads CASSLPPQTGSGNTIYF. As DNA, the CDR3 is TGTGCCAGCAGTTTACCCCCACAGACAGGTTCCGGAAACACCATATATTTT.

The chain employs TRBV6-6 and TRBJ2-3; 10 positions agree with TRBD2. V trimming: 7 bases; J trimming: 6 bases; junction bases outside the gene matches: 13. The CDR3 extends over 16 amino acids. Germline CDR1 reads MNHNY; CDR2 reads SVGAGI (reference sequence). CDR3 DNA sequence: TGTGCCAGCAACCCGCCTAGCGGGAGCCCCGGCGATACGCAGTATTTT. Its protein is CASNPPSGSPGDTQYF.

V gene TRBV6-5 combines with J gene TRBJ1-3; D unclear. There are 12 residues in the CDR3. Germline V gene lookup returns CDR1 MNHEY and CDR2 SVGAGI. V was pared by 5 bases and J by 4 bases, with 6 bases between. CDR3 nucleotide sequence: TGTGCCAGCAGTACCGGGGGAAACACCATATATTTT. Translated, it gives CASSTGGNTIYF.

V gene TRBV27 combines with J gene TRBJ1-5, with 9 bases aligning to TRBD1. Germline values: CDR1 MNHEY, CDR2 SMNVEV (reference sequence). The CDR3 has 14 residues. With V trimmed by 6 bases and J by 6 bases, 6 bases remained unmatched. The CDR3: CASRLQGAGQPQHF. As DNA, the CDR3 is TGTGCCAGCAGACTACAGGGGGCAGGTCAGCCCCAGCATTTT.